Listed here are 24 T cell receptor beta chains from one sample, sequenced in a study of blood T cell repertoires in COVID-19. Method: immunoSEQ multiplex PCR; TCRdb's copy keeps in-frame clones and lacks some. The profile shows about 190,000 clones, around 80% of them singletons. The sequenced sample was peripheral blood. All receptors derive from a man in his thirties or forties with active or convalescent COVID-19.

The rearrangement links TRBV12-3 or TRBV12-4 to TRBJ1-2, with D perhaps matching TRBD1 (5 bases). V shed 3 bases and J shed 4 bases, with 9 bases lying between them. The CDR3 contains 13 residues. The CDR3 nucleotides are TGTGCCAGCAGTTTGGCAGGGCCCTATGGCTACACCTTC. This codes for CASSLAGPYGYTF.

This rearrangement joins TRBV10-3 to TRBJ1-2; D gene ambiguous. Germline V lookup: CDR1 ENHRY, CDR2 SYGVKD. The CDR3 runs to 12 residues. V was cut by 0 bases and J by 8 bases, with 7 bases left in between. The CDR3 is CAISESTGGYTF. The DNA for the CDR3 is TGTGCCATCAGTGAGTCGACGGGGGGCTACACCTTC.

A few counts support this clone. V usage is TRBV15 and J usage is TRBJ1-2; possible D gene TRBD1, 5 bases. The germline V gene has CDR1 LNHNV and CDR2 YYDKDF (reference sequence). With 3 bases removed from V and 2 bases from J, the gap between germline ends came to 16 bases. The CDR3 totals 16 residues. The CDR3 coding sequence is TGTGCCACCAGCAGCGGGGGGGGGTACGGGAACTATGGCTACACCTTC. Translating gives CATSSGGGYGNYGYTF.

The CDR3 DNA follows: TGCGCCAGCAGGACCGGGACAGTTTCCACAGATACGCAGTATTTT. It encodes CASRTGTVSTDTQYF. The chain is built from TRBV5-1 and TRBJ2-3; TRBD1 matches 7 bases. V lost 5 bases, J lost 2 bases, and 8 bases stayed unmatched. This CDR3 region has 15 residues. CDR1 and CDR2 (germline): SGHRS, YFSETQ.

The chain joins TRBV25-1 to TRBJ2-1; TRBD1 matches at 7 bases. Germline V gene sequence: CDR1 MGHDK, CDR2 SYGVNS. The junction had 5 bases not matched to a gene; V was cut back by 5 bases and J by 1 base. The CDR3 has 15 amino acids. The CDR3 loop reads CASSSTGVSYNEQFF. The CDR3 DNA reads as TGTGCCAGCAGTTCTACAGGGGTATCCTACAATGAGCAGTTCTTC.

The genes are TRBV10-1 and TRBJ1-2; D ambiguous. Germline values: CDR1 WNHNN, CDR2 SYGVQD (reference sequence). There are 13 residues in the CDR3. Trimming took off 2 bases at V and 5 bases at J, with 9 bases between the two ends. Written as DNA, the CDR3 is TGCGCCAGCAGTGAGCGGCAGGATTATGGCTACACCTTC. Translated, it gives CASSERQDYGYTF.

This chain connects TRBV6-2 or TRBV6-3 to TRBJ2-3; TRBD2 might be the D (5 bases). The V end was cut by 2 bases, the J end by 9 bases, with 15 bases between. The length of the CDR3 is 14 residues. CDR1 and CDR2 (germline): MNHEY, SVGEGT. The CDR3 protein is CASSYRSGVTTQYF. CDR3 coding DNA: TGTGCCAGCAGTTACCGCTCCGGGGTCACCACGCAGTATTTT.

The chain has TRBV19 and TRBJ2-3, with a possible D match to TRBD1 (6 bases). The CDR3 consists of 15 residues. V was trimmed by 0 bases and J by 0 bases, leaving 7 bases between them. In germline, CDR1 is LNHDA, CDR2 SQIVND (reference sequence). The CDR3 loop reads CASSIEGASTDTQYF. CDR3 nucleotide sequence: TGTGCCAGTAGTATAGAGGGGGCCAGCACAGATACGCAGTATTTT.

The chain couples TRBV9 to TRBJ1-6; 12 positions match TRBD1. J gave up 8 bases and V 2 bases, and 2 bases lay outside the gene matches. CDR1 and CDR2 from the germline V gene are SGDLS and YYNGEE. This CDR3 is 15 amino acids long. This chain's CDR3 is CASSVGTGGHSPLHF. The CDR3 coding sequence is TGTGCCAGCAGCGTCGGGACAGGGGGCCATTCACCCCTCCACTTT.

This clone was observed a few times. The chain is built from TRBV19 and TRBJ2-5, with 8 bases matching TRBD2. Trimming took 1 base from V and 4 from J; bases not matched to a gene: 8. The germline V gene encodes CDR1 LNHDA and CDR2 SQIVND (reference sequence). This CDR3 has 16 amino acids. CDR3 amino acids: CASSIAGASGRETQYF. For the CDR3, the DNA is TGTGCCAGTAGTATAGCCGGGGCTAGCGGGCGAGAGACCCAGTACTTC.

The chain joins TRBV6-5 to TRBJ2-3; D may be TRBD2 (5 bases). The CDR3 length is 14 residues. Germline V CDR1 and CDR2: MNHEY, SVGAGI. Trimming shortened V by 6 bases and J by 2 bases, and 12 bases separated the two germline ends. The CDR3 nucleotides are TGTGCCAGCAGCCGTGGACGGGACACAGATACGCAGTATTTT. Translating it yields CASSRGRDTDTQYF.

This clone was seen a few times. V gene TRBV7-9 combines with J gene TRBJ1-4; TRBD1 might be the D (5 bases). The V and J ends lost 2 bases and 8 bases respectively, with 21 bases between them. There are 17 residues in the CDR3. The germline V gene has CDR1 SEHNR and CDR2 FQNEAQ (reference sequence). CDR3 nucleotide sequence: TGTGCCAGCAGCTTAATCCTATCTGGCAGGGTTGGGGAAAAACTGTTTTTT. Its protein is CASSLILSGRVGEKLFF.

The CDR3 DNA follows: TGTGCCAGCAGTGCGGGGACCCAGTACTTC. Its protein is CASSAGTQYF. The gene calls are TRBV12-3 or TRBV12-4 and TRBJ2-5; perhaps TRBD2 as D (5 bases). The CDR3 runs to 10 residues. V was trimmed by 5 bases and J by 7 bases, leaving 5 bases between them.

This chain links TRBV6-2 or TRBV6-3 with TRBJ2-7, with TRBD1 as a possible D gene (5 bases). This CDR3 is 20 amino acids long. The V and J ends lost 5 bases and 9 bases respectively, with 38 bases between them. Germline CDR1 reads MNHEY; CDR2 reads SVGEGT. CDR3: CASSPGTVPLPLREQAGQYV. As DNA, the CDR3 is TGTGCCAGCAGTCCAGGTACCGTGCCCCTTCCTCTACGAGAACAGGCAGGGCAGTACGTC.

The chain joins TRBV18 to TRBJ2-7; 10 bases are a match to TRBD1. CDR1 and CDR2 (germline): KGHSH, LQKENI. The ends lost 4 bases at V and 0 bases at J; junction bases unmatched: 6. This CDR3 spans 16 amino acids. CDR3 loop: CASSLRTGGDSYEQYF. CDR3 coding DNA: TGTGCCAGCTCACTACGGACAGGGGGAGACTCCTACGAGCAGTACTTC.

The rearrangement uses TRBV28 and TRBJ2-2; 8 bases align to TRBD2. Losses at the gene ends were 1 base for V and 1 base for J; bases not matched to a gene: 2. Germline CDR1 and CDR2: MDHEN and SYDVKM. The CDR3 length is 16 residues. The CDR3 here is CASSLLAGGNTGELFF. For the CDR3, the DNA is TGTGCCAGCAGTTTATTGGCGGGAGGGAACACCGGGGAGCTGTTTTTT.

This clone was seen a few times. CDR3 bases: TGTGCCAGCAGAAGCGCAGGGAATCAGCCCCAGCATTTT. It encodes CASRSAGNQPQHF. The V call is TRBV12-3 or TRBV12-4, the J call TRBJ1-5, with D possibly TRBD1 on 5 matching bases. This CDR3 spans 13 amino acids. The V end lost 6 bases, the J end lost 4 bases, and 10 bases lay between the germline ends.

This CDR3 reads CASTGQGNNQPQHF. The CDR3 DNA is TGTGCCAGCACGGGACAGGGGAACAATCAGCCCCAGCATTTT. The chain links TRBV25-1 to TRBJ1-5; 10 bases are a match to TRBD1. Looked up from germline, CDR1 is MGHDK and CDR2 is SYGVNS. The CDR3 has 14 amino acids. V lost 7 bases and J lost 3; bases outside the gene matches: 3.

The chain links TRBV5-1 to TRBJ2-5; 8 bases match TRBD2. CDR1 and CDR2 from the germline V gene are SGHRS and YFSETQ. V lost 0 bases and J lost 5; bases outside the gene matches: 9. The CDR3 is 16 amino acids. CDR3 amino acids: CASSLAPGLEGETQYF. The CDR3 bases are TGCGCCAGCAGCTTGGCGCCGGGACTAGAAGGGGAGACCCAGTACTTC.

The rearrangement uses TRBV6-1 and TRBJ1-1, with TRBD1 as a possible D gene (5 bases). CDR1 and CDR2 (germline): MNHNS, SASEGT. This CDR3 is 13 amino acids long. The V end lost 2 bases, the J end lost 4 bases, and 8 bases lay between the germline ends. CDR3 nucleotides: TGTGCCAGCAGTGAACAGGGACTCACTGAAGCTTTCTTT. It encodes CASSEQGLTEAFF.

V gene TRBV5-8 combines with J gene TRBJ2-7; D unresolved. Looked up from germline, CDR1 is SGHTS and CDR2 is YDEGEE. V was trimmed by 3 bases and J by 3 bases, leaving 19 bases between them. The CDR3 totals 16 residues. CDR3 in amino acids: CASSSSGLETVYEQYF. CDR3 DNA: TGTGCCAGCAGCTCCTCAGGTTTAGAAACGGTCTACGAGCAGTACTTC.

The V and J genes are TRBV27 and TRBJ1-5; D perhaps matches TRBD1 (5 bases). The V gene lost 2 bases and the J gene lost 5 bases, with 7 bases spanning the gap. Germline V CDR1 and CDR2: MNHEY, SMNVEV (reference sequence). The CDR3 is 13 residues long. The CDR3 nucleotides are TGTGCCAGCAGTTTAGACAGAGATCAGCCCCAGCATTTT. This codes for CASSLDRDQPQHF.

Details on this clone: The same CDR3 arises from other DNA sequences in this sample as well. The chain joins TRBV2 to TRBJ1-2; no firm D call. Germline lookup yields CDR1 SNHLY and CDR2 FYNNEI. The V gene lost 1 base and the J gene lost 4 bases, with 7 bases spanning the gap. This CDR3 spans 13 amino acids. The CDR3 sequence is CASSEGQVYGYTF. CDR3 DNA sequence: TGTGCCAGCAGTGAAGGTCAGGTCTATGGCTACACCTTC.

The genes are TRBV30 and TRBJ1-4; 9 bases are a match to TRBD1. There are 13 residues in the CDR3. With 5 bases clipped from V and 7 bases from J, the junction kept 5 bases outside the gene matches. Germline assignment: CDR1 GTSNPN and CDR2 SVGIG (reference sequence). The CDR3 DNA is TGTGCCTGGGATCCGGGACAGGGTGAAAAACTGTTTTTT. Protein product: CAWDPGQGEKLFF.